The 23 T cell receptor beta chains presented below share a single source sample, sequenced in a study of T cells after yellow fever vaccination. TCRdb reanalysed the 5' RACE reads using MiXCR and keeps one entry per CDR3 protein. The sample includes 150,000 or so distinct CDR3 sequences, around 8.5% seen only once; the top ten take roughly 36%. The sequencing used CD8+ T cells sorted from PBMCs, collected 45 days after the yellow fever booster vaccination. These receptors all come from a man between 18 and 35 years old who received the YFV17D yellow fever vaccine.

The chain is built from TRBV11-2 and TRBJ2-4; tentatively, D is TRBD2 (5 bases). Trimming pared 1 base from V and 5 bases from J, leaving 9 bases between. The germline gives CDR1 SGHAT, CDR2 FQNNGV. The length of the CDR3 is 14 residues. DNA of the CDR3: TGTGCCAGCAGCTTAGGGGTGCGGGAAAACATTCAGTACTTC. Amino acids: CASSLGVRENIQYF.

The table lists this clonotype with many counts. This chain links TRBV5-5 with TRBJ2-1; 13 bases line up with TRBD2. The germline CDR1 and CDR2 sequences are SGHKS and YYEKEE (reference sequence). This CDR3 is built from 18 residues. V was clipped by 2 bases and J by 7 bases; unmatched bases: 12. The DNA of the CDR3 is TGTGCCAGCAGCTTACGAAGGACTAGCGGGGGATTGGGGAATGAGCAGTTCTTC. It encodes CASSLRRTSGGLGNEQFF.

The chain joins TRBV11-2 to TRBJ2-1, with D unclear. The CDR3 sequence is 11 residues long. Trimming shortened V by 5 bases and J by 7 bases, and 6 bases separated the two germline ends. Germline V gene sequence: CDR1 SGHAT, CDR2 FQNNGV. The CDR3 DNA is TGTGCCAGCAGCCTAAGTAATGAGCAGTTCTTC. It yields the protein CASSLSNEQFF. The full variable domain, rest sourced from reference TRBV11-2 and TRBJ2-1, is EAGVAQSPRYKIIEKRQSVAFWCNPISGHATLYWYQQILGQGPKLLIQFQNNGVVDDSQLPKDRFSAERLKGVDSTLKIQPAKLEDSAVYLCASSLSNEQFFGPGTRLTVL.

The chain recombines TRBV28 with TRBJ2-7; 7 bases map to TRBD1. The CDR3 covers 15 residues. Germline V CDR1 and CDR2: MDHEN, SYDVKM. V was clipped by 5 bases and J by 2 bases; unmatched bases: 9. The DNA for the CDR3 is TGTGCCAGCAGTCCAAGGACAGGTTTCACCTACGAGCAGTACGTC. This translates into CASSPRTGFTYEQYV.

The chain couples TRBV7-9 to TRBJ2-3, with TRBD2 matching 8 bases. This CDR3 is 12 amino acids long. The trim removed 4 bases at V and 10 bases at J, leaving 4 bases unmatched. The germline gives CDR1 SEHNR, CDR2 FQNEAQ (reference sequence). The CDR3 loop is CASSYPGLAQYF. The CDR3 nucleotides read TGTGCCAGCAGCTACCCGGGACTAGCGCAGTATTTT.

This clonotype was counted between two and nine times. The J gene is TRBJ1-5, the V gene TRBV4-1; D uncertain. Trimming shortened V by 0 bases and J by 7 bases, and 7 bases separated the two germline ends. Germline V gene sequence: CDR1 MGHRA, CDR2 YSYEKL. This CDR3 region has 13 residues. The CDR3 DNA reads TGCGCCAGCAGCCAAGATTTGGAACAGCCCCAGCATTTT. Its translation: CASSQDLEQPQHF.

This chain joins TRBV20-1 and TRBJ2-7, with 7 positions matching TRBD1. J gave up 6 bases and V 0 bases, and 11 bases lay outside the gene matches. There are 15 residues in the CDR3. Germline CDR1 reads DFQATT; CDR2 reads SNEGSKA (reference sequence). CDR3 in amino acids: CSARDRSDRVFEQYV. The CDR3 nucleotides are TGCAGTGCTAGAGATAGGAGCGACAGGGTGTTCGAGCAGTACGTC.

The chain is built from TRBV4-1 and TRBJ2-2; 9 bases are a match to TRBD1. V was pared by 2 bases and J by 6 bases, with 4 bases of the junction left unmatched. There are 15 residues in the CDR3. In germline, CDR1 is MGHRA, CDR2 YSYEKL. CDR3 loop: CASSQWTGEAGELFF. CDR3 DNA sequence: TGCGCCAGCAGCCAATGGACAGGGGAGGCCGGGGAGCTGTTTTTT.

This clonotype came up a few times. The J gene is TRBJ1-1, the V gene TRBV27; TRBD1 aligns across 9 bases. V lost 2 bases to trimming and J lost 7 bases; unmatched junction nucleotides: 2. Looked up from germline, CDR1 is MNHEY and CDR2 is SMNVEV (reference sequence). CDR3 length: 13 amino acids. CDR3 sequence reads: CASSLGTGIEAFF. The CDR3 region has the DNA TGTGCCAGCAGTTTAGGGACAGGGATTGAAGCTTTCTTT.

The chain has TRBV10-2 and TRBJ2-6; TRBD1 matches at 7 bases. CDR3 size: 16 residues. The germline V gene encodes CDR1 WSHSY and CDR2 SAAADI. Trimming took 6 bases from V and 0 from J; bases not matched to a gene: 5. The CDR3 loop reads CASRNRGSSGANVLTF. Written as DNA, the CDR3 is TGCGCCAGCAGAAACAGGGGAAGCTCTGGGGCCAACGTCCTGACTTTC.

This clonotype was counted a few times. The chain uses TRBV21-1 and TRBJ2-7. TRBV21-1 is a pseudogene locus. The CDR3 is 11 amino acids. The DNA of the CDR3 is TGTGCCAGCAGCAACTCCTACGAGCAGTACGTC. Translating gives CASSNSYEQYV.

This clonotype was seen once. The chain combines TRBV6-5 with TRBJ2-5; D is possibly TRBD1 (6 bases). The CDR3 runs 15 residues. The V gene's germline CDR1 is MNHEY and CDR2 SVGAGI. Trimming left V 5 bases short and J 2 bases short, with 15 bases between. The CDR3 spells CASSHGTFRQETQYF. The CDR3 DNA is TGTGCCAGCAGTCACGGGACATTCAGGCAAGAGACCCAGTACTTC.

The CDR3 loop reads CASSQDHLAELGDTQYF. The CDR3 nucleotides read TGCGCCAGCAGCCAAGATCATCTAGCGGAGCTTGGAGATACGCAGTATTTT. The chain uses TRBV4-3 and TRBJ2-3, with 7 positions matching TRBD2. This CDR3 spans 17 amino acids. J gave up 5 bases and V 0 bases, and 11 bases lay outside the gene matches. Germline lookup yields CDR1 LGHNA and CDR2 YSLEER.

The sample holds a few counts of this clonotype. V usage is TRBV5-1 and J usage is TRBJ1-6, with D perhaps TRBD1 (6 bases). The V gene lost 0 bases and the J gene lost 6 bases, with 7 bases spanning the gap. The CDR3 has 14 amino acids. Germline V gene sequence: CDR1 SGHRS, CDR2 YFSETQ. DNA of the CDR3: TGCGCCAGCAGCTTGGGACAGGTTAATTCACCCCTCCACTTT. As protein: CASSLGQVNSPLHF. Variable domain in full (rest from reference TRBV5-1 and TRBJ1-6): KAGVTQTPRYLIKTRGQQVTLSCSPISGHRSVSWYQQTPGQGLQFLFEYFSETQRNKGNFPGRFSGRQFSNSRSEMNVSTLELGDSALYLCASSLGQVNSPLHFGNGTRLTVT.

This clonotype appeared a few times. The CDR3 DNA follows: TGTGCCATCAGTGCGGGACCCGGCGATGAGCAGTTCTTC. It translates to CAISAGPGDEQFF. The chain uses TRBV10-3 and TRBJ2-1; D could derive from TRBD1 or TRBD2 (5 bases each). V lost 4 bases to trimming and J lost 8 bases, with 12 bases between them. This CDR3 is built from 13 residues. Germline lookup yields CDR1 ENHRY and CDR2 SYGVKD.

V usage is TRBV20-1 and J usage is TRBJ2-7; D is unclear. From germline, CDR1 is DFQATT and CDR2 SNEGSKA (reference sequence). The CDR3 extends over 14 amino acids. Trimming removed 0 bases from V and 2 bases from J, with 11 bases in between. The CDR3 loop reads CSARDIQDAYEQYF. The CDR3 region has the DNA TGCAGTGCTAGAGATATCCAGGACGCCTACGAGCAGTACTTC.

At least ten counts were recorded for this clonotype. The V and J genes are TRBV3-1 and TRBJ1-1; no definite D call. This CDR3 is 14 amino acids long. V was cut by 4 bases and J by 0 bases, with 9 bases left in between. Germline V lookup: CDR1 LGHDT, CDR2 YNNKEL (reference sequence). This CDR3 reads CASSPSFMNTEAFF. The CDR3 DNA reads TGTGCCAGCAGCCCCTCATTTATGAACACTGAAGCTTTCTTT.

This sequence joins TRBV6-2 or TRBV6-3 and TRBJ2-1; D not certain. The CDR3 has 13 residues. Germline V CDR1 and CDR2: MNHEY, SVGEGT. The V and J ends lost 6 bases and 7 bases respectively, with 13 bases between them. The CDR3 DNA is TGTGCCAGCAGCCGAACACCGGGTAATGAGCAGTTCTTC. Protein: CASSRTPGNEQFF.

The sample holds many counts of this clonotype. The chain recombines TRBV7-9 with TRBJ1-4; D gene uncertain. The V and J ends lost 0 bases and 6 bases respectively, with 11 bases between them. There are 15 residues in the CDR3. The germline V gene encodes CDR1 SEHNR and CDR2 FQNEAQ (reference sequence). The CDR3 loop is CASSLAIAGYEKLFF. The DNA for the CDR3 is TGTGCCAGCAGCTTAGCAATTGCAGGATATGAAAAACTGTTTTTT.

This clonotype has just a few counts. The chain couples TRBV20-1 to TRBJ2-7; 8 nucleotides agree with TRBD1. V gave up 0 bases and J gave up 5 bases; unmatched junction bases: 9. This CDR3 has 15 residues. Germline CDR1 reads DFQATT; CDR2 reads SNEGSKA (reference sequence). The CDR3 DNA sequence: TGCAGTGCTAGAGATGCGACAGGGGAGGAAAACGAGCAGTACTTC. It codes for CSARDATGEENEQYF.

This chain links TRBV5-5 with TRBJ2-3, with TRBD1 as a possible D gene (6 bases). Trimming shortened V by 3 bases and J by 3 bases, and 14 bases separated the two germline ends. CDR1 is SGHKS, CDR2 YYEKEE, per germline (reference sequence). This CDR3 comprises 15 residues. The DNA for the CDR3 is TGTGCCAGCAGCTCCTTACAGGGAACTACAGATACGCAGTATTTT. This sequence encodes CASSSLQGTTDTQYF.

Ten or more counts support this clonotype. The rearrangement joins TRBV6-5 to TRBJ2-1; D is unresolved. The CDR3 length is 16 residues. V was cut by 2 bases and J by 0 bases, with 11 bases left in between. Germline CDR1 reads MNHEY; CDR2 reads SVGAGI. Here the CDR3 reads CASSYDRLRSYNEQFF. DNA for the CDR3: TGTGCCAGCAGTTACGATAGGCTTCGCTCCTACAATGAGCAGTTCTTC.

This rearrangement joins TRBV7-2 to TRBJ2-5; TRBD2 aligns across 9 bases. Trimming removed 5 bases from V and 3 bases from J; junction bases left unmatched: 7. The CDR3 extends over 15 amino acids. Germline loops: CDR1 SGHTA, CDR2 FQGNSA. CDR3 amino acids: CASSGWSSGEETQYF. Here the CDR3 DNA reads TGTGCCAGCAGCGGGTGGTCTAGCGGGGAAGAGACCCAGTACTTC. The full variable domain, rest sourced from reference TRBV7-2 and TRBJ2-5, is GAGVSQSPSNKVTEKGKDVELRCDPISGHTALYWYRQSLGQGLEFLIYFQGNSAPDKSGLPSDRFSAERTGGSVSTLTIQRTQQEDSAVYLCASSGWSSGEETQYFGPGTRLLVL.